The 27 T cell receptor beta chains presented below share a single source sample, sequenced in a study of sequential checkpoint blockade in melanoma. TCRdb keeps only in-frame clones here, not all; method: immunoSEQ multiplex PCR. Found here are about 4,100 clones, 23% of them singletons; the top ten hold about 15%. Treatment in this sample: randomized to nivolumab then ipilimumab (arm A) or the reverse (arm B). The sequenced sample was tumor tissue (inferred from file names), obtained from a patient given nivolumab and ipilimumab in sequence. These receptors were collected from a human donor with melanoma.

This clone has more than one count but fewer than ten. The chain is built from TRBV6-8 and TRBJ2-7, with TRBD2 matching 8 bases. The ends lost 6 bases at V and 3 bases at J; junction bases unmatched: 7. This CDR3 has 14 amino acids. Germline CDR1 reads MNHGY; CDR2 reads SAAAGT. Here the CDR3 DNA reads TGTGCCAGCAGCTCCCCGAGCGGGAGCTACGAGCAGTACTTC. Translating gives CASSSPSGSYEQYF.

A single count supports this clone. The chain links TRBV5-1 to TRBJ2-1; tentatively, D is TRBD1 (6 bases). There are 16 residues in the CDR3. V was shortened by 0 bases and J by 5 bases, with 15 bases between the two germline ends. Per the germline V gene, CDR1 is SGHRS and CDR2 is YFSETQ. CDR3 sequence: CASSLVQGLDNNEQFF. The CDR3 bases are TGCGCCAGCAGCTTGGTTCAGGGGCTTGACAACAATGAGCAGTTCTTC.

The rearrangement links TRBV5-1 to TRBJ1-1; no reliable D call. Germline CDR1 and CDR2: SGHRS and YFSETQ. V lost 0 bases, J lost 6 bases, and 12 bases lay in between. CDR3 length: 14 residues. For the CDR3, the DNA is TGCGCCAGCAGCTTGGATTGGGGAACGGCTGAAGCTTTCTTT. Amino acids: CASSLDWGTAEAFF.

The V and J genes are TRBV19 and TRBJ1-3; D is perhaps TRBD1 (5 bases). Trimming removed 5 bases from V and 4 bases from J, with 15 bases in between. The CDR3 runs 15 residues. Germline CDR1 reads LNHDA; CDR2 reads SQIVND (reference sequence). CDR3 in DNA: TGTGCCAGTAGTCTTCGGGGGGGGTCCGGAAACACCATATATTTT. Translation gives CASSLRGGSGNTIYF.

This clone was detected many times. V and J are TRBV11-3 and TRBJ1-1; tentative D call: TRBD1 (5 bases). The germline gives CDR1 SGHNT, CDR2 YENEEA. V was cut by 4 bases and J by 3 bases, with 18 bases left in between. The CDR3 contains 16 residues. The CDR3 nucleotides are TGTGCCAGCAGCTCCTTCACGACAGTTAGGGACACTGAAGCTTTCTTT. Amino acids: CASSSFTTVRDTEAFF.

This clone was found many times. In DNA form, the CDR3 reads TGTGCCAGCAGCTTAGTGGCTCTAGCGGGAGGCTACGAGCAGTACTTC. It specifies CASSLVALAGGYEQYF. V gene TRBV11-3 combines with J gene TRBJ2-7, with TRBD2 matching 11 bases. V shed 1 base, J shed 3 bases, and the junction held 5 bases outside the gene matches. This CDR3 is 16 amino acids long. Germline V gene lookup returns CDR1 SGHNT and CDR2 YENEEA.

This sequence joins TRBV19 and TRBJ1-1; no definite D call. V was shortened by 7 bases and J by 0 bases, with 15 bases between the two germline ends. Germline CDR1 and CDR2: LNHDA and SQIVND (reference sequence). The CDR3 extends over 15 amino acids. For the CDR3, the DNA is TGTGCCAGTACCATCGGGAGAGGGCTGAACACTGAAGCTTTCTTT. Translating it yields CASTIGRGLNTEAFF.

J is TRBJ1-3 and V is TRBV6-8; D remains unclear. The CDR3 covers 15 residues. Between the trimmed V and J ends, which lost 6 bases and 2 bases, there was a span of 14 bases. The germline gives CDR1 MNHGY, CDR2 SAAAGT. CDR3 nucleotide sequence: TGTGCCAGCAGCAAACGGACCCAGGCTGGAAACACCATATATTTT. As protein: CASSKRTQAGNTIYF.

The V call is TRBV6-8, the J call TRBJ1-3; D may be TRBD1 (5 bases). Germline CDR1 reads MNHGY; CDR2 reads SAAAGT. Trimming shortened V by 6 bases and J by 2 bases, and 11 bases separated the two germline ends. The CDR3 loop spans 14 amino acids. The CDR3 sequence: CASRKGKAGNTIYF. The CDR3 nucleotides read TGTGCCAGCAGGAAGGGGAAGGCTGGAAACACCATATATTTT.

The sample holds many counts of this clone. The chain uses TRBV7-5 and TRBJ2-5; the table's D call of TRBD2 was not tested on the DNA. TRBV7-5 is tagged as a pseudogene. This CDR3 is 17 amino acids long. The CDR3 here is CASSRARGATRRETQYF. The CDR3 nucleotides are TGTGCCAGCAGCCGAGCGCGGGGGGCCACGAGGAGAGAGACCCAGTACTTC.

The chain links TRBV18 to TRBJ2-1, with D possibly being TRBD2 (7 bases). The length of the CDR3 is 15 residues. Trimming took 3 bases from V and 0 from J, leaving 9 bases between them. The V gene's germline CDR1 is KGHSH and CDR2 LQKENI. DNA of the CDR3: TGTGCCAGCTCACCGGGGGGGCTCTCCTACAATGAGCAGTTCTTC. Translation: CASSPGGLSYNEQFF. Full variable domain (remainder filled in from reference TRBV18 and TRBJ2-1): NAGVMQNPRHLVRRRGQEARLRCSPMKGHSHVYWYRQLPEEGLKFMVYLQKENIIDESGMPKERFSAEFPKEGPSILRIQQVVRGDSAAYFCASSPGGLSYNEQFFGPGTRLTVL.

The chain uses TRBV9 and TRBJ2-7, with 9 bases identical to TRBD2. The CDR3 extends over 15 amino acids. Germline loops: CDR1 SGDLS, CDR2 YYNGEE. V was pared by 0 bases and J by 5 bases, with 6 bases of the junction left unmatched. The CDR3 reads CASSVAAGGPHEQYF. The CDR3 bases are TGTGCCAGCAGCGTAGCGGCGGGAGGGCCCCACGAGCAGTACTTC. The whole variable domain, remainder taken from reference TRBV9 and TRBJ2-7, is DSGVTQTPKHLITATGQRVTLRCSPRSGDLSVYWYQQSLDQGLQFLIQYYNGEERAKGNILERFSAQQFPDLHSELNLSSLELGDSALYFCASSVAAGGPHEQYFGPGTRLTVT.

The gene calls are TRBV19 and TRBJ1-3; tentatively, D is TRBD1 (5 bases). V shed 3 bases and J shed 0 bases, with 9 bases lying between them. This CDR3 is built from 15 residues. Germline V lookup: CDR1 LNHDA, CDR2 SQIVND (reference sequence). CDR3 coding DNA: TGTGCCAGTAGTATTGGGGACGACTCTGGAAACACCATATATTTT. It yields the protein CASSIGDDSGNTIYF. Looking up the rest from reference TRBV19 and TRBJ1-3 gives the full variable domain: DGGITQSPKYLFRKEGQNVTLSCEQNLNHDAMYWYRQDPGQGLRLIYYSQIVNDFQKGDIAEGYSVSREKKESFPLTVTSAQKNPTAFYLCASSIGDDSGNTIYFGEGSWLTVV.

The chain links TRBV15 to TRBJ1-4, with TRBD1 matching over 8 bases. This CDR3 has 15 amino acids. Germline V gene data show CDR1 as LNHNV and CDR2 as YYDKDF (reference sequence). Losses at the gene ends were 4 bases for V and 2 bases for J; bases not matched to a gene: 3. In DNA, the CDR3 is TGTGCCACCAGCACTAACAGGGGGACTAATGAAAAACTGTTTTTT. The encoded protein is CATSTNRGTNEKLFF.

By its share, this clone is medium-sized (0.01 to 0.1%). V usage is TRBV6-8 and J usage is TRBJ2-7; D possibly uses TRBD1 or TRBD2 (5 bases each). V was trimmed by 6 bases and J by 4 bases, leaving 13 bases between them. This CDR3 contains 13 residues. The germline CDR1 and CDR2 sequences are MNHGY and SAAAGT. The CDR3 nucleotides are TGTGCCAGCAGCCAGGGACCGACGTACGAGCAGTACTTC. This codes for CASSQGPTYEQYF.

This clone was counted many times. The V call is TRBV11-3, the J call TRBJ1-5; D might be TRBD1 (6 bases). CDR3 length equals 14 residues. V lost 5 bases, J lost 4 bases, and 12 bases lay in between. Germline V lookup: CDR1 SGHNT, CDR2 YENEEA. CDR3 loop: CASSLGQKNQPQHF. The CDR3 nucleotides read TGTGCCAGCAGCCTTGGACAGAAGAATCAGCCCCAGCATTTT. Full variable domain (outside the CDR3, taken from reference TRBV11-3 and TRBJ1-5): EAGVVQSPRYKIIEKKQPVAFWCNPISGHNTLYWYLQNLGQGPELLIRYENEEAVDDSQLPKDRFSAERLKGVDSTLKIQPAELGDSAVYLCASSLGQKNQPQHFGDGTRLSIL.

The chain couples TRBV5-1 to TRBJ2-5; possible D gene TRBD1, 8 bases. Germline CDR1 and CDR2: SGHRS and YFSETQ. The CDR3 is 14 residues long. V shed 4 bases and J shed 2 bases, with 12 bases lying between them. CDR3 nucleotide sequence: TGCGCCAGCAGCCGGGGGGACAGGCAAGAGACCCAGTACTTC. Encoded protein: CASSRGDRQETQYF.

This clone was detected only a few times. The chain recombines TRBV11-3 with TRBJ2-3; 8 bases are shared with TRBD2. Unmatched junction bases numbered 12, after V lost 4 bases and J lost 6 bases. The germline V gene encodes CDR1 SGHNT and CDR2 YENEEA. The length of the CDR3 is 16 residues. The CDR3 spells CASSSAGSGGGDTQYF. The CDR3, as DNA: TGTGCCAGCAGCTCGGCGGGGAGCGGGGGAGGGGATACGCAGTATTTT.

This clone was recorded a few times. This chain connects TRBV11-3 to TRBJ2-7; D gene unclear. The germline gives CDR1 SGHNT, CDR2 YENEEA. CDR3 length: 17 residues. Deletions cut 1 base from V and 0 bases from J, with 16 bases between. The CDR3 spells CASSLGDWAANSYEQYF. CDR3 nucleotides: TGTGCCAGCAGCTTAGGTGACTGGGCGGCGAACTCCTACGAGCAGTACTTC.

This clone was seen only a few times. The chain carries TRBV6-8 and TRBJ2-7; D unclear. V was pared by 0 bases and J by 1 base, with 13 bases between. Germline values: CDR1 MNHGY, CDR2 SAAAGT. This CDR3 contains 16 residues. The chain's CDR3 is CASSYSGPAQSYEQYF. The CDR3 nucleotides are TGTGCCAGCAGTTACTCTGGGCCAGCACAATCCTACGAGCAGTACTTC.

This clone appeared a few times. This chain links TRBV15 with TRBJ1-2; 7 bases fit TRBD1. The CDR3 contains 15 residues. Germline values: CDR1 LNHNV, CDR2 YYDKDF (reference sequence). The V segment lost 2 bases and the J segment 2 bases; nucleotides outside the gene matches: 5. The CDR3: CATSRNRGQNYGYTF. The CDR3 nucleotides are TGTGCCACCAGCAGAAACAGGGGACAGAACTATGGCTACACCTTC.

In its sample, this clone is medium-sized (0.01 to 0.1%). The J gene is TRBJ2-7, the V gene TRBV6-8; tentative D call: TRBD1 (6 bases). The V gene's germline CDR1 is MNHGY and CDR2 SAAAGT. V was shortened by 5 bases and J by 6 bases, with 14 bases between the two germline ends. The CDR3 covers 13 residues. CDR3 in DNA: TGTGCCAGCAGTGATCTGGGGGCCGGCGAGCAGTACTTC. Translated: CASSDLGAGEQYF.

This clone has a count of ten or more. V gene TRBV11-3 combines with J gene TRBJ2-5; 11 positions agree with TRBD2. The CDR3 consists of 16 residues. The germline gives CDR1 SGHNT, CDR2 YENEEA. V gave up 4 bases and J gave up 5 bases; unmatched junction bases: 9. The CDR3 coding sequence is TGTGCCAGCAGCTCGCTGACTAGCGGGGTGGGGGAGACCCAGTACTTC. It specifies CASSSLTSGVGETQYF.

The chain combines TRBV29-1 with TRBJ1-3; D is perhaps TRBD1 (5 bases). The CDR3 has 14 amino acids. Per the germline V gene, CDR1 is SQVTM and CDR2 is ANQGSEA. The ends were cut back, 2 bases at V and 4 bases at J, with 12 bases in the middle. This CDR3 is CSVERGEGGNTIYF. The CDR3 DNA sequence: TGCAGCGTTGAAAGAGGGGAGGGCGGAAACACCATATATTTT.

The chain employs TRBV5-1 and TRBJ1-1; D not resolved. This CDR3 is built from 17 residues. V lost 0 bases, J lost 0 bases, and 15 bases lay in between. Looked up from germline, CDR1 is SGHRS and CDR2 is YFSETQ. As DNA, the CDR3 is TGCGCCAGCAGCTTGGGGGCGGGGAGCATCGTGAACACTGAAGCTTTCTTT. Protein: CASSLGAGSIVNTEAFF.

This chain uses TRBV6-8 with TRBJ1-3; the match to TRBD1 covers 8 bases. V gave up 0 bases and J gave up 3 bases; unmatched junction bases: 7. The V gene's germline CDR1 is MNHGY and CDR2 SAAAGT. This CDR3 is 17 amino acids long. The CDR3 bases are TGTGCCAGCAGTTACTCACCAACAGGGGGAGGTGGAAACACCATATATTTT. Translating it yields CASSYSPTGGGGNTIYF.

There are many counts of this clone. The gene calls are TRBV9 and TRBJ2-7; 11 bases are a match to TRBD2. Germline assignment: CDR1 SGDLS and CDR2 YYNGEE. The CDR3 is made up of 19 amino acids. V shed 4 bases, J shed 0 bases, and the junction held 15 bases outside the gene matches. The CDR3 DNA reads as TGTGCCAGCAGCCCGCAGGTTCTAGCGGGGGGCACTAGCTCCTACGAGCAGTACTTC. Translating it yields CASSPQVLAGGTSSYEQYF.